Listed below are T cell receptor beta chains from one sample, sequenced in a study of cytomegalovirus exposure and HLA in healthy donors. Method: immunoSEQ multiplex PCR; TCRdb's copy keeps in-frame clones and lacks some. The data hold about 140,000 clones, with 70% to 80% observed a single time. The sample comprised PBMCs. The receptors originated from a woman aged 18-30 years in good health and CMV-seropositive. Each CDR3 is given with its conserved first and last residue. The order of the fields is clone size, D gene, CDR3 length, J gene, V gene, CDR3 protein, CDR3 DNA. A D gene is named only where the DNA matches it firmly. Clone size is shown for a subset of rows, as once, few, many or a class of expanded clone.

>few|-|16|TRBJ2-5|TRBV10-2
CASSQGRLLGQETQYF
TGCGCCAGCAGTCAAGGACGGTTACTAGGCCAAGAGACCCAGTACTTC
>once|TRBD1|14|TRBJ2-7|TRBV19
CASRRDRSSYEQYF
TGTGCCAGTAGACGGGACAGGAGCTCCTACGAGCAGTACTTC
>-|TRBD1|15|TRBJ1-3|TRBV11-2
CASSFTQGQGDTIYF
TGTGCCAGCAGCTTTACTCAGGGACAGGGGGACACCATATATTTT
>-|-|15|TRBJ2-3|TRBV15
CATSRESGLLQAQYF
TGTGCCACCAGCAGAGAATCGGGACTCCTTCAGGCGCAGTATTTT
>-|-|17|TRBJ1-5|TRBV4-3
CASSQDPPPNSNQPQHF
TGCGCCAGCAGCCAAGATCCGCCGCCTAATAGCAATCAGCCCCAGCATTTT
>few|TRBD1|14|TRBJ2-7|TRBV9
CASSVGDRGYEQYF
TGTGCCAGCAGCGTAGGGGACAGGGGCTACGAGCAGTACTTC
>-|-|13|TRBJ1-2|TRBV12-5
CASGLWQGNGYTF
TGTGCTAGTGGTTTGTGGCAGGGCAATGGCTACACCTTC
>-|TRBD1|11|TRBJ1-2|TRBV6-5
CASSRGHGYTF
TGTGCCAGCAGCAGGGGGCATGGCTACACCTTC
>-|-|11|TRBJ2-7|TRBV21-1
CASSSTYEQYF
TGTGCCAGCAGCTCAACCTACGAGCAGTACTTC
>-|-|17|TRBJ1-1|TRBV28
CASPPGPWRGGYTEAFF
TGTGCCAGCCCTCCCGGCCCCTGGCGGGGAGGGTACACTGAAGCTTTCTTT
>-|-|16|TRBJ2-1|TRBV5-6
CASSLAVRGLYNEQFF
TGTGCCAGCAGCTTGGCGGTGCGGGGCCTTTACAATGAGCAGTTCTTC
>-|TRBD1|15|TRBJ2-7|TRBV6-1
CASSEATGGSYEQYF
TGTGCCAGCAGTGAAGCCACAGGGGGTTCCTACGAGCAGTACTTC
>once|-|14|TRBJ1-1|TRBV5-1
CASSLASRDTEAFF
TGCGCCAGCAGCTTGGCCTCGAGGGACACTGAAGCTTTCTTT
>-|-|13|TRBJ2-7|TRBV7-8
CASSPGTDYEQYF
TGTGCCAGCAGCCCTGGGACGGACTACGAGCAGTACTTC
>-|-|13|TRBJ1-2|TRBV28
CASSELSGYGYTF
TGTGCCAGCAGTGAACTTAGCGGCTATGGCTACACCTTC
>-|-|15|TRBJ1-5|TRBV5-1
CASSLVAGINQPQHF
TGCGCCAGCAGCTTGGTGGCAGGCATCAATCAGCCCCAGCATTTT
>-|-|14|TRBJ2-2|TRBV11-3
CASSLVADTGELFF
TGTGCCAGCAGCTTAGTAGCGGACACCGGGGAGCTGTTTTTT
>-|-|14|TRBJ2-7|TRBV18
CASSPTGYSYEQYF
TGTGCCAGCTCGCCTACAGGGTACTCCTACGAGCAGTACTTC
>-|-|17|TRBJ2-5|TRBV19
CASSDPGGSGPQETQYF
TGTGCCAGTAGTGATCCCGGCGGTAGCGGCCCTCAAGAGACCCAGTACTTC
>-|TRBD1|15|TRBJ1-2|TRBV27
CASSFGQGGGYGYTF
TGTGCCAGCAGTTTCGGACAGGGTGGGGGCTATGGCTACACCTTC
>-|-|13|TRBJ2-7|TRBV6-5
CASSDRSSYEQYF
TGTGCCAGCAGTGACAGGTCCTCCTACGAGCAGTACTTC
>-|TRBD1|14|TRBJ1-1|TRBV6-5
CASSYEGANTEAFF
TGTGCCAGCAGTTACGAGGGGGCAAACACTGAAGCTTTCTTT
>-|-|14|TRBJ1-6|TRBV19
CASSIRGTDSPLHF
TGTGCCAGTAGTATACGGGGGACGGATTCACCCCTCCACTTT
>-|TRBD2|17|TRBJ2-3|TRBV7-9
CASSPYRASGGPDTQYF
TGTGCCAGCAGTCCCTACAGGGCTAGCGGGGGGCCAGATACGCAGTATTTT
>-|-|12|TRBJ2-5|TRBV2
CASRWAGETQYF
TGTGCCAGCAGGTGGGCGGGCGAGACCCAGTACTTC
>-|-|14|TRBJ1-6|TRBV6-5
CASSYAQQYSPLHF
TGTGCCAGCAGTTACGCCCAACAATATTCACCCCTCCACTTT
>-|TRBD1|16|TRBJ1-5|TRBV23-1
CASSTPYRGRNQPQHF
TGCGCCAGCAGTACGCCTTACAGGGGAAGGAATCAGCCCCAGCATTTT
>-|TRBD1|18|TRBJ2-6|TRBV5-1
CASSLRQGKGSGANVLTF
TGCGCCAGCAGCCTAAGACAGGGGAAGGGCTCTGGGGCCAACGTCCTGACTTTC
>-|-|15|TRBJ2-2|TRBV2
CASRVEDSGTGELFF
TGTGCCAGCCGCGTGGAGGACAGCGGCACCGGGGAGCTGTTTTTT
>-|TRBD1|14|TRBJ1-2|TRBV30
CAWKGPGGFYGYTF
TGTGCCTGGAAAGGGCCAGGGGGCTTCTATGGCTACACCTTC
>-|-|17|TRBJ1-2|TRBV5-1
CASSLDIGQSINYGYTF
TGCGCCAGCAGCTTGGACATCGGACAGAGCATTAACTATGGCTACACCTTC
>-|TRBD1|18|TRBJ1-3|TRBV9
CASSLSQGGYGSGNTIYF
TGTGCCAGCAGCCTAAGTCAGGGGGGCTATGGATCTGGAAACACCATATATTTT
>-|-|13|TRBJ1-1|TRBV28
CASRHRERGEAFF
TGTGCCAGCAGACACAGGGAAAGGGGGGAAGCTTTCTTT
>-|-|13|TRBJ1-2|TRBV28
CASSLQQQYGYTF
TGTGCCAGCAGTTTACAACAGCAGTATGGCTACACCTTC
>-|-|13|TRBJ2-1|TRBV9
CASSVGPGNEQFF
TGTGCCAGCAGCGTAGGGCCGGGCAATGAGCAGTTCTTC
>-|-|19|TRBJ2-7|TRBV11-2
CASSSADALRGRIDYEQYF
TGTGCCAGCAGCTCAGCCGACGCCCTCAGGGGGAGGATAGACTACGAGCAGTACTTC
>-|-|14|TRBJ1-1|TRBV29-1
CSVLEQDMNTEAFF
TGCAGCGTTTTGGAACAGGATATGAACACTGAAGCTTTCTTT
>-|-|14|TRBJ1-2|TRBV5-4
CASSFVGLTNGYTF
TGTGCCAGCAGCTTCGTCGGTCTGACTAATGGCTACACCTTC
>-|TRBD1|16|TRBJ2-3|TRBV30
CAWSGGTGGFTDTQYF
TGTGCCTGGAGTGGTGGGACAGGGGGATTCACAGATACGCAGTATTTT
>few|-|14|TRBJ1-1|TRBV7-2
CASSLDTGSTEAFF
TGTGCCAGCAGCTTAGATACAGGGAGCACTGAAGCTTTCTTT
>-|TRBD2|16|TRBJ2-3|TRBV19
CASQTSGGQRSDTQYF
TGTGCCAGTCAGACTAGCGGGGGGCAACGGTCAGATACGCAGTATTTT
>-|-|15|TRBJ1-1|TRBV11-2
CASSLAAGPNTEAFF
TGTGCCAGCAGCTTAGCGGCGGGGCCGAACACTGAAGCTTTCTTT
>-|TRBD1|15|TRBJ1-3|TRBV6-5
CASSYSSGGGNTIYF
TGTGCCAGCAGTTACTCTTCAGGGGGCGGAAACACCATATATTTT
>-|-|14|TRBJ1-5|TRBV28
CASSPLGSNQPQHF
TGTGCCAGCAGCCCTCTAGGTAGCAATCAGCCCCAGCATTTT
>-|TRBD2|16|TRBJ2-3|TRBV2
CASSETIGGYTDTQYF
TGTGCCAGCAGTGAAACTATCGGGGGGTACACAGATACGCAGTATTTT
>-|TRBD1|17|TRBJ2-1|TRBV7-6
CASSYQSRGQSYNEQFF
TGTGCCAGCAGTTATCAAAGCCGGGGACAGAGCTACAATGAGCAGTTCTTC
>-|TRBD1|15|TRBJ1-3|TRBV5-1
CASSGTGISGNTIYF
TGCGCCAGCAGCGGGACAGGAATCTCTGGAAACACCATATATTTT
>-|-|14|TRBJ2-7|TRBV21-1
CASSKTGIKGEQYF
TGTGCCAGCAGCAAAACAGGGATTAAAGGCGAGCAGTACTTC
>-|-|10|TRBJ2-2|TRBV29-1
CSVYLGELFF
TGCAGCGTTTATCTCGGGGAGCTGTTTTTT
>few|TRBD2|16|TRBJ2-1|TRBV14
CASSQLAGWSYNEQFF
TGTGCCAGCAGCCAACTAGCGGGGTGGTCCTACAATGAGCAGTTCTTC
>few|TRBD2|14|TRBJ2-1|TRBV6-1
CASETAGGGNEQFF
TGTGCCAGCGAAACAGCGGGGGGGGGCAATGAGCAGTTCTTC
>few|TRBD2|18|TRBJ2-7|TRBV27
CASSTPRASGGVSYEQYF
TGTGCCAGCAGCACCCCGAGGGCTAGCGGGGGTGTCTCCTACGAGCAGTACTTC
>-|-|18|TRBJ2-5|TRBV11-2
CASSLFPHRAEGEETQYF
TGTGCCAGCAGCCTCTTCCCCCACAGGGCCGAGGGGGAAGAGACCCAGTACTTC